This T cell receptor beta chain is from a study of control samples from healthy donors and cancer patients. This clone was picked up one time. TCRdb keeps only in-frame clones here, not all; method: immunoSEQ multiplex PCR. Among around 53,000 clones listed, roughly 87% were seen once. Per germline, CDR1 SEHNR and CDR2 FQNEAQ (reference sequence). Trimming stripped 1 base from V and 5 bases from J, with 12 bases between. This CDR3 contains 15 residues. Source material: PBMCs. V is TRBV7-9 and J is TRBJ1-5; D is uncertain. This clonotype was obtained from a man in his 60s with head and neck cancer. This CDR3 is CASSLGDSPYQPQHF. In DNA form, the CDR3 reads TGTGCCAGCAGCTTAGGGGATTCACCGTATCAGCCCCAGCATTTT.